Below, 3 T cell receptor beta chains from the same sample are listed, as sequenced in a study of T cells in localized non-small cell lung cancer. The protocol was immunoSEQ multiplex PCR, while the TCRdb copy is restricted to in-frame clones and leaves out a portion. The sample includes 70,000 to 80,000 clones, around 90% seen only once; the top ten take about 20%. The specimen comprised peripheral blood, sampled before any cancer treatment. These TCRs come from a woman aged 35-70 years with stage I squamous cell lung carcinoma.

The gene calls are TRBV5-1 and TRBJ2-2; D is perhaps TRBD1 (6 bases). The CDR3 contains 16 residues. In germline, CDR1 is SGHRS, CDR2 YFSETQ. V lost 0 bases to trimming and J lost 5 bases, with 14 bases between them. The DNA of the CDR3 is TGCGCCAGCAGCTTGGTCAGTCTAGGGGGTACCGGGGAGCTGTTTTTT. Translated, it gives CASSLVSLGGTGELFF.

The V and J genes are TRBV6-1 and TRBJ1-6, with 10 nucleotides matching TRBD1. Trimming took 5 bases from V and 8 from J; bases not matched to a gene: 6. This CDR3 spans 15 amino acids. Germline CDR1 MNHNS, CDR2 SASEGT. The CDR3 protein is CASSIGTGEDSPLHF. CDR3 in DNA: TGTGCCAGCAGTATTGGGACAGGGGAAGATTCACCCCTCCACTTT.

The chain carries TRBV4-2 and TRBJ2-1, with D possibly being TRBD1 or TRBD2 (5 bases each). V was pared by 1 base and J by 5 bases, with 9 bases between. This CDR3 region has 14 residues. The germline V gene has CDR1 LGHNA and CDR2 YNFKEQ. The CDR3 sequence is CASSQVGVDNEQFF. CDR3 DNA: TGTGCCAGCAGCCAAGTGGGGGTAGACAATGAGCAGTTCTTC.